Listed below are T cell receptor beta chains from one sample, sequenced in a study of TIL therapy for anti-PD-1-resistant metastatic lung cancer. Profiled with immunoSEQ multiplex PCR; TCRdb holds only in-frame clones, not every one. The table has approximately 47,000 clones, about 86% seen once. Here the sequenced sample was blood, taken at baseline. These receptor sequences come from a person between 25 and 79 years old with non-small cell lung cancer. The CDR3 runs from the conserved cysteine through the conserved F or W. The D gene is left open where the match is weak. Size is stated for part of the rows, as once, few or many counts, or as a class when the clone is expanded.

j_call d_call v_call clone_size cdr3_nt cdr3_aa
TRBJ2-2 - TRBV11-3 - TGTGCCAGCAGCTTAGGGGCCGGGGAGCTGTTTTTT CASSLGAGELFF
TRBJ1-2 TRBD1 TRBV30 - TGTGCCTGGCGACGGCAGGGGGCGAGCTATGGCTACACCTTC CAWRRQGASYGYTF
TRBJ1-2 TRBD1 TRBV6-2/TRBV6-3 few TGTGCCAGCAGCCCTGGGGGATTCCGACAGGGCTATGGCTACACCTTC CASSPGGFRQGYGYTF
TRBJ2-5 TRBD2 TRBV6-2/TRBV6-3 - TGTGCCAGCAGCTCACCCAAGAGCGGGGCGGAGACCCAGTACTTC CASSSPKSGAETQYF
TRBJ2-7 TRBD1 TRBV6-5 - TGTGCCAACGGACTTCAAACAGGGGGCAACTACGAGCAGTACTTC CANGLQTGGNYEQYF
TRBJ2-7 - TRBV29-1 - TGCAGCGTTGTAAGGGGCTACGAGCAGTACTTC CSVVRGYEQYF
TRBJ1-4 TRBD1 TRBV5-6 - TGTGCCAGCAGCTTGTGGGGGACAGGAGGGGAAAAACTGTTTTTT CASSLWGTGGEKLFF
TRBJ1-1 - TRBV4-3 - TGCGCCAGCAGCCAAGATTCGGGCCCGCGTGGTGAAGCTTTCTTT CASSQDSGPRGEAFF
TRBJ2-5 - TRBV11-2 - TGTGCCAGCAGCTTAAGGATACGGGAGACCCAGTACTTC CASSLRIRETQYF
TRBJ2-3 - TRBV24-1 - TGTGCCACCAGTGATTCCCGTGGAGGGACAGATACGCAGTATTTT CATSDSRGGTDTQYF
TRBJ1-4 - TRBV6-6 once TGTGCCAGCAGTTATGAGTTTGAAAAACTGTTTTTT CASSYEFEKLFF
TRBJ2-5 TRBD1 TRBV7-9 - TGTGCCAGCAGCTTAGAAGGTCCATTCTTCGGGACAGGGGATGAGACCCAGTACTTC CASSLEGPFFGTGDETQYF
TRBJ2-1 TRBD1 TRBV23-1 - TGCGCCAGCAGTCAGGACAGGGGGCGGAGAAATGAGCAGTTCTTC CASSQDRGRRNEQFF
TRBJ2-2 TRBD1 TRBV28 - TGTGCCAGCGGTTCGGCGGCAGGGGGCCGGTCCGGGGAGCTGTTTTTT CASGSAAGGRSGELFF
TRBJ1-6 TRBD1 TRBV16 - TGTGCCAGCAGCCCGAGTGGACAGGGTGGATCACCCCTCCACTTT CASSPSGQGGSPLHF
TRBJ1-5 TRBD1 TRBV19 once TGTGCCAGTAGTGTACAGGGGCGCCCTCAGCCCCAGCATTTT CASSVQGRPQPQHF
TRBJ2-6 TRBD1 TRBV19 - TGTGCCAGTAGTATAGTTCAGGGGGTCTCTGGGGCCAACGTCCTGACTTTC CASSIVQGVSGANVLTF
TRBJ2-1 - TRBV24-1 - TGTGCCACCAGTGATTTGCCAGGGCCTTACAATGAGCAGTTCTTC CATSDLPGPYNEQFF
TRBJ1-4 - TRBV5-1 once TGCGCCAGCAGCCCTCCCAACCTGGGGGTGAGGGAAAAACTGTTTTTT CASSPPNLGVREKLFF
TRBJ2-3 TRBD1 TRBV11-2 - TGTGCCAGCAGCTGGGGGGCAGGGGGCCCTATCACAGATACGCAGTATTTT CASSWGAGGPITDTQYF
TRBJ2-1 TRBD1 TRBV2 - TGTGCCAGCAGGAGGGACAGGGGGGGTTTCAATGAGCAGTTCTTC CASRRDRGGFNEQFF
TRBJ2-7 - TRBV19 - TGTGCCAGTAGTCTCGACATCGACTCCTACGAGCAGTACTTC CASSLDIDSYEQYF
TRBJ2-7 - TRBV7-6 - TGTGCCAGCAGCTTAGAGGCAGGCGGTTACGAGCAGTACTTC CASSLEAGGYEQYF
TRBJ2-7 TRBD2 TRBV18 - TGTGCCAGCTCACTACCGGGACTAGCGGTAAGCTCCTACGAGCAGTACTTC CASSLPGLAVSSYEQYF
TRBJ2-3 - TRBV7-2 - TGTGCCAGCAGCATTGACAGGCGTAGCACAGATACGCAGTATTTT CASSIDRRSTDTQYF
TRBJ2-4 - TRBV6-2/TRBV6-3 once TGTGCCAGCAGTTACCATCTCCCCGAGCGGATACCCAAAAACATTCAGTACTTC CASSYHLPERIPKNIQYF
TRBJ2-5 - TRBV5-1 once TGCGCCAGCAGCTTGGAGGGGGGGGAAGAGACCCAGTACTTC CASSLEGGEETQYF
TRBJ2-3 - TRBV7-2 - TGTGCCAGCAGCTCCGACACCGTACTAGCAGAAGACACAGATACGCAGTATTTT CASSSDTVLAEDTDTQYF